The 9 T cell receptor beta chains below come from one sample, sequenced in a study of blood T cell repertoires in COVID-19. Assay: immunoSEQ multiplex PCR; the TCRdb copy retains only in-frame clones and omits some. This table has 50,000 to 80,000 clones, 85% to 90% appearing once. The sequenced material came from peripheral blood. Every receptor here comes from a man in his fifties or sixties with active COVID-19.

V gene TRBV5-4 combines with J gene TRBJ2-1; 13 bases line up with TRBD2. Trimming at V came to 4 bases and at J to 2 bases, leaving 3 bases not matched to a gene. The V gene's germline CDR1 is SGHNT and CDR2 YYREEE (reference sequence). The CDR3 sequence is 16 residues long. This CDR3 reads CASSPTSGGTYNEQFF. CDR3 coding DNA: TGTGCCAGCAGCCCGACTAGCGGGGGGACCTACAATGAGCAGTTCTTC.

The rearrangement joins TRBV28 to TRBJ1-2, with 9 positions matching TRBD1. Unmatched junction bases numbered 8, after V lost 4 bases and J lost 8 bases. Germline lookup yields CDR1 MDHEN and CDR2 SYDVKM. The CDR3 has 14 amino acids. The CDR3 here is CASSSGQGSSGYTF. The CDR3 DNA reads as TGTGCCAGCAGTTCGGGACAGGGCTCGAGCGGCTACACCTTC.

The V gene is TRBV28, the J gene TRBJ1-4; 7 nucleotides align to TRBD1. The CDR3 runs to 18 residues. The germline CDR1 and CDR2 sequences are MDHEN and SYDVKM. The trim removed 5 bases at V and 0 bases at J, leaving 12 bases unmatched. The CDR3: CASSPDRLFVATNEKLFF. DNA of the CDR3: TGTGCCAGCAGTCCGGACAGGCTCTTTGTGGCAACTAATGAAAAACTGTTTTTT.

The chain recombines TRBV5-1 with TRBJ1-2, with a possible D match to TRBD1 (5 bases). V was cut by 0 bases and J by 4 bases, with 13 bases left in between. Germline assignment: CDR1 SGHRS and CDR2 YFSETQ. The CDR3 length is 15 residues. This chain's CDR3 is CASSLAAGPGYGYTF. The DNA for the CDR3 is TGCGCCAGCAGCTTGGCGGCGGGGCCAGGCTATGGCTACACCTTC.

The chain combines TRBV19 with TRBJ1-3; D uncertain. This CDR3 is built from 14 residues. V dropped 7 bases and J dropped 0 bases, with 10 bases sitting between them. CDR1 LNHDA and CDR2 SQIVND come from the germline V gene (reference sequence). The CDR3 coding sequence is TGTGCCAGTACGTACACCCGCTCTGGAAACACCATATATTTT. Translated: CASTYTRSGNTIYF.

The DNA for the CDR3 is TGTGCCAGCAGCCAGACAGGGATGACTCAGCCCCAGCATTTT. Its translation is CASSQTGMTQPQHF. V usage is TRBV6-6 and J usage is TRBJ1-5; TRBD1 matches 7 bases. CDR3 size: 14 residues. The germline gives CDR1 MNHNY, CDR2 SVGAGI (reference sequence). V lost 6 bases, J lost 6 bases, and 8 bases stayed unmatched.

V usage is TRBV18 and J usage is TRBJ2-1; TRBD2 aligns across 11 bases. Germline-derived CDR1 and CDR2 are KGHSH and LQKENI. The CDR3 is made up of 15 amino acids. The ends lost 5 bases at V and 6 bases at J; junction bases unmatched: 6. The CDR3 protein is CASSDGTSGSNEQFF. As DNA, the CDR3 is TGTGCCAGCTCAGACGGGACTAGCGGTTCCAATGAGCAGTTCTTC.

V usage is TRBV6-5 and J usage is TRBJ2-1; TRBD2 matches at 8 bases. Germline V gives CDR1 MNHEY, CDR2 SVGAGI. The length of the CDR3 is 15 residues. The V gene end was trimmed by 6 bases and the J gene end by 5 bases; junction bases not matched to a gene: 9. CDR3 in DNA: TGTGCCAGCAGCATCAGCGGGAGAAGGCACAATGAGCAGTTCTTC. Its protein product is CASSISGRRHNEQFF.

This clone has only a few counts. The V and J genes are TRBV6-5 and TRBJ1-6, with 8 bases identical to TRBD1. V dropped 8 bases and J dropped 10; count of bases not matched to a gene: 10. The V gene's germline CDR1 is MNHEY and CDR2 SVGAGI. The CDR3 contains 14 residues. In DNA, the CDR3 is TGTGCCAGCGTCCCTCGAGACAGGGGCTCACCCCTCCACTTT. This encodes CASVPRDRGSPLHF.